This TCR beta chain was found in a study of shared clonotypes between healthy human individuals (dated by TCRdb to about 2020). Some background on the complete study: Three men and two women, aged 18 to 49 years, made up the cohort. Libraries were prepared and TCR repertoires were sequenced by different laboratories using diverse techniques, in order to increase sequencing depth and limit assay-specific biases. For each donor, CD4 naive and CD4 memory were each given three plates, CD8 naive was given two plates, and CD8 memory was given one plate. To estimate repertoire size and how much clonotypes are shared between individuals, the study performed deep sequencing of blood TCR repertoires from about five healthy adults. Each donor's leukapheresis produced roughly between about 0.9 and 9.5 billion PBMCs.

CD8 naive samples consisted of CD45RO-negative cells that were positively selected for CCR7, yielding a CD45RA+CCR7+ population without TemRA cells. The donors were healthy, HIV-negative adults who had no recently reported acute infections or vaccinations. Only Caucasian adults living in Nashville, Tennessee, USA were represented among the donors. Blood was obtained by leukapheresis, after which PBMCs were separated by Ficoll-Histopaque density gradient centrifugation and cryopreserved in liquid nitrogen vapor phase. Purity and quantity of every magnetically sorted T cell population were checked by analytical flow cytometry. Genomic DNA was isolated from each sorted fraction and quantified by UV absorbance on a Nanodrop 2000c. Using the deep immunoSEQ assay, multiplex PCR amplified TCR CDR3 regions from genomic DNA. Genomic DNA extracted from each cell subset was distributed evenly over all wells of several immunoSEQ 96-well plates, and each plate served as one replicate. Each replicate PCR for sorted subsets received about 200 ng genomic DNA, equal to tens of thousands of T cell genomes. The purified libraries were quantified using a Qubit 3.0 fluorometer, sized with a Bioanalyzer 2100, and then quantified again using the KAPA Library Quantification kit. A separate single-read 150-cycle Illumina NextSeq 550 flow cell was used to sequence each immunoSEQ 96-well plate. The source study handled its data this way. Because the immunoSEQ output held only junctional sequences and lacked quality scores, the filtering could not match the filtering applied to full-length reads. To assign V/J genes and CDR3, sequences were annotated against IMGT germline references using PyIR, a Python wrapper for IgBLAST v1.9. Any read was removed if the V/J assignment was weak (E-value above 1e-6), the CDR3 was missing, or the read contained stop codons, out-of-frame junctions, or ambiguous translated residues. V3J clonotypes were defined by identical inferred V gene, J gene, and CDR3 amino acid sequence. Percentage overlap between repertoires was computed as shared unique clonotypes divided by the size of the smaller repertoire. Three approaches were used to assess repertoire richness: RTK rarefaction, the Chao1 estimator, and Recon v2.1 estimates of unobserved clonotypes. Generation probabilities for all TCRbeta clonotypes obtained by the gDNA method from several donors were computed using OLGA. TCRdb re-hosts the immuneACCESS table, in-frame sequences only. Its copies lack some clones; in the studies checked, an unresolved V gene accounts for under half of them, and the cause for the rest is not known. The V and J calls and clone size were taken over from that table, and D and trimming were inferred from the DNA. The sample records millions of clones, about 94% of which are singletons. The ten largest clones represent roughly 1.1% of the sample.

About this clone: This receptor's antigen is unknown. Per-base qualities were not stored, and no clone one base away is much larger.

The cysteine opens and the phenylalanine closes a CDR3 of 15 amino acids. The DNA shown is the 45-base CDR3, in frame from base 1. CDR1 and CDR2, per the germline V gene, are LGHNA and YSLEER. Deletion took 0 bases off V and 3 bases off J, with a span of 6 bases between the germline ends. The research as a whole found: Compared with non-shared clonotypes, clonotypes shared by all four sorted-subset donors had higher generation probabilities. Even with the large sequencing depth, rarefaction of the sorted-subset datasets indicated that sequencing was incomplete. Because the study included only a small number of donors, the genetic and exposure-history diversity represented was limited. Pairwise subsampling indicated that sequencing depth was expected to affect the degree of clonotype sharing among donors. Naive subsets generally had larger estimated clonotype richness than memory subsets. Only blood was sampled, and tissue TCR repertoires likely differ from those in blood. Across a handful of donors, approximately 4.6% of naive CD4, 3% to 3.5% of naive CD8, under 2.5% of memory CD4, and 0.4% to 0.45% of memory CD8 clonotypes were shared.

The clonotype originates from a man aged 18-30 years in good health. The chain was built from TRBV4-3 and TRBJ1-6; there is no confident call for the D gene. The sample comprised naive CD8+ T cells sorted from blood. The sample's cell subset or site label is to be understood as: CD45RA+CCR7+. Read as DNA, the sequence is TGCGCCAGCAGCCAAGATCCCCTCTATAATTCACCCCTCCACTTT. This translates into CASSQDPLYNSPLHF.